The rows below give T cell receptor beta chains drawn from one sample of a study of sequential checkpoint blockade in melanoma. Repertoires were generated with immunoSEQ multiplex PCR, while TCRdb's copy carries only in-frame clones and drops some. The table lists tens of thousands of clones, about 77% of them singletons. The sequencing here drew on CD8+ T cells sorted from blood (inferred from file names), taken from a patient given nivolumab and ipilimumab in sequence. Source of these receptors: a human donor with melanoma. Each CDR3 is given with its conserved first and last residue. D genes are given only for firm matches. For some rows the clone size is stated as once, few or many, or as a class when expanded; others skip it.

j_call v_call d_call clone_size cdr3_aa cdr3_nt
TRBJ2-7 TRBV4-3 . . CASSPQRARTYEQYF TGCGCCAGCAGCCCCCAGAGAGCCAGGACCTACGAGCAGTACTTC
TRBJ1-1 TRBV7-9 TRBD1 few CASSDPGQGRAEAFF TGTGCCAGCAGCGATCCGGGACAGGGGAGGGCTGAAGCTTTCTTT
TRBJ2-7 TRBV7-9 . few CASSLSDWTYEQYF TGTGCCAGCAGCTTATCGGACTGGACCTACGAGCAGTACTTC
TRBJ1-6 TRBV27 TRBD1 once CASKGTALVVNSPLHF TGTGCCAGCAAAGGGACAGCACTTGTCGTTAATTCCCCCCTCCACTTT
TRBJ1-1 TRBV30 TRBD1 . CAWGEDPDRDNTEAFF TGTGCCTGGGGGGAGGACCCGGACAGGGACAACACTGAAGCTTTCTTT
TRBJ2-5 TRBV7-9 . . CASSRGAGDQETQYF TGTGCCAGCAGCCGAGGGGCAGGGGACCAAGAGACCCAGTACTTC
TRBJ1-2 TRBV5-4 . medium-sized CASSLGLSGLTYGYTF TGTGCCAGCAGCTTGGGATTGTCAGGGCTTACCTATGGCTACACCTTC
TRBJ2-7 TRBV7-2 . . CASSLRQSSYEQYF TGTGCCAGCAGCTTAAGACAGTCCTCCTACGAGCAGTACTTC
TRBJ1-5 TRBV4-1 . . CASSLGGGSNQPQHF TGCGCCAGCAGCCTGGGCGGGGGTAGCAATCAGCCCCAGCATTTT
TRBJ1-4 TRBV5-1 TRBD1 . CASSSTTGVEKLFF TGCGCCAGCAGCTCTACGACAGGGGTCGAAAAACTGTTTTTT
TRBJ2-7 TRBV7-2 TRBD1 . CATQYGTGTSYEQYF TGTGCCACCCAGTACGGGACAGGGACCTCCTACGAGCAGTACTTC
TRBJ2-7 TRBV6-1 . . CASDKEGSYEQYF TGTGCCAGCGATAAGGAGGGCTCCTACGAGCAGTACTTC
TRBJ1-4 TRBV28 . . CASSWGVTNEKLFF TGTGCCAGCAGTTGGGGGGTAACTAATGAAAAACTGTTTTTT
TRBJ2-7 TRBV29-1 TRBD1 few CSVEDPTTGIYEQYF TGCAGCGTTGAAGATCCAACGACAGGGATCTACGAGCAGTACTTC
TRBJ2-7 TRBV28 . . CASSLHKLLTTDYEQYF TGTGCCAGCAGTTTACATAAGCTTCTGACTACCGATTACGAGCAGTACTTC
TRBJ2-7 TRBV4-3 TRBD1 . CASSLRDRAGEQYF TGCGCCAGCAGCCTCCGGGACAGGGCGGGCGAGCAGTACTTC
TRBJ1-5 TRBV12-2 . . CASRLDLRQEVIGNQPQHF TGTGCAAGTCGCTTAGACCTACGACAGGAGGTTATAGGCAATCAGCCCCAGCATTTT
TRBJ2-5 TRBV30 TRBD2 . CAWTTSGDETQYF TGTGCCTGGACGACTAGCGGGGATGAGACCCAGTACTTC
TRBJ1-2 TRBV6-5 . . CASGPGGDDYGYTF TGTGCCAGCGGTCCCGGGGGGGACGACTATGGCTACACCTTC
TRBJ2-3 TRBV7-6 . . CASSLWDTVSGWSF TGTGCCAGCAGCTTATGGGACACGGTTTCCGGTTGGAGTTTT
TRBJ2-7 TRBV12-1 . . CASSFVHSTDREAYEQYF TGTGCCAGCAGCTTTGTTCATTCGACCGACAGGGAGGCCTACGAGCAGTACTTC
TRBJ2-1 TRBV19 TRBD2 . CASSMAGASFNEQFF TGTGCCAGTAGTATGGCGGGAGCCTCATTCAATGAGCAGTTCTTC
TRBJ2-1 TRBV7-9 TRBD2 . CASSPPLAGGGNEQFF TGTGCCAGCAGCCCTCCCCTAGCGGGAGGGGGTAACGAGCAGTTCTTC
TRBJ1-5 TRBV5-8 TRBD1 . CASSSRQGAFGNQPQHF TGTGCCAGCAGCTCCCGACAGGGGGCGTTTGGGAATCAGCCCCAGCATTTT
TRBJ2-5 TRBV9 TRBD2 . CASSGPGLAGGYETQYF TGTGCCAGCAGCGGACCGGGACTAGCGGGGGGATATGAGACCCAGTACTTC
TRBJ1-2 TRBV30 TRBD1 few CAWSPGGADYGYTF TGTGCCTGGAGCCCAGGGGGCGCCGACTATGGCTACACCTTC
TRBJ1-2 TRBV27 TRBD1 . CASSTQGASYGYTF TGTGCCAGCAGTACCCAGGGGGCTAGCTATGGCTACACCTTC
TRBJ2-1 TRBV9 TRBD1 . CASSVARTGASDNEQFF TGTGCCAGCAGCGTAGCCAGAACAGGGGCCTCAGACAATGAGCAGTTCTTC
TRBJ1-2 TRBV7-9 . . CASSSQLSGVHGYTF TGTGCCAGCAGCTCCCAATTGTCAGGGGTCCACGGCTACACCTTC
TRBJ2-7 TRBV5-4 . . CASSLGNEQYF TGTGCCAGCAGCTTGGGTAACGAGCAGTACTTC
TRBJ1-5 TRBV29-1 TRBD1 . CSVGQGGQPQHF TGCAGCGTTGGACAGGGGGGTCAGCCCCAGCATTTT
TRBJ2-2 TRBV28 TRBD2 . CATSGGAGELFF TGTGCCACCTCGGGAGGTGCCGGGGAGCTGTTTTTT
TRBJ2-7 TRBV4-1 TRBD2 . CASSPYASGSLSYEQYF TGCGCCAGCAGCCCATATGCTAGCGGGAGTTTGTCCTACGAGCAGTACTTC
TRBJ1-5 TRBV6-5 . . CASSYSAGDHQPQHF TGTGCCAGCAGTTACTCGGCGGGGGATCATCAGCCCCAGCATTTT
TRBJ2-2 TRBV5-1 . . CASSPSHTGELFF TGCGCCAGCAGCCCGTCTCACACCGGGGAGCTGTTTTTT
TRBJ1-5 TRBV7-2 TRBD1 . CASSPGTGAGQPQHF TGTGCCAGCAGTCCCGGGACAGGGGCGGGTCAGCCCCAGCATTTT
TRBJ2-7 TRBV7-9 . once CASLGGGMSYEQYF TGTGCCAGCTTGGGGGGAGGTATGTCCTACGAGCAGTACTTC
TRBJ2-1 TRBV9 TRBD2 . CASSVPGTSGSEQFF TGTGCCAGCAGCGTCCCTGGGACTAGCGGGAGCGAGCAGTTCTTC
TRBJ2-7 TRBV5-1 TRBD1 . CASSFGQGIAEQYF TGCGCCAGCAGCTTCGGACAGGGAATAGCCGAGCAGTACTTC